The present entry profiles one TCR beta chain with its context. RNA amounts of about 0.5 to 1 ug underwent reverse transcription with random hexamers. MiXCR was run by TCRdb on the immunoSEQ multiplex PCR reads, yielding one entry per CDR3 protein. The data contain some 300,000 distinct CDR3 sequences, about 85% of them singletons. This entry belongs to a study of CD8 T cells in Susac syndrome. TCR beta was sequenced from blood CD8+ and CD4+ T cells. The receptor's source is a human donor with multiple sclerosis. Sequencing was carried out using CD8+ T cells from PBMCs.

CDR3 bases: TGCAGCGTAGGACTTAACTACGAGCAGTACTTC. It yields the protein CSVGLNYEQYF. The V and J genes are TRBV29-1 and TRBJ2-7, with D perhaps matching TRBD2 (5 bases). The CDR3 contains 11 residues. The V gene's germline CDR1 is SQVTM and CDR2 ANQGSEA. The V end lost 6 bases, the J end lost 3 bases, and 9 bases lay between the germline ends.